The TCR beta chain described here comes from a study of OX40 agonist ivuxolimab in advanced cancers. Study context: Clinicians treated patients with ivuxolimab, an agonistic anti-OX40 (CD134) antibody. Under the entry rules, prior anti-PD-1, anti-PD-L1 or anti-CTLA-4 therapy was allowed, and about 40% had some. Partial responses were achieved by three patients, one with hepatocellular carcinoma and two with cutaneous melanoma. Findings and caveats of the study: The mean number of expanded clones was higher in CD8+ T cells than in CD4+.

Data came from immunoSEQ multiplex PCR; TCRdb stores just in-frame clones and leaves some out. Among just under 65,000 clones listed, about 90% were seen once. Note on this clone: As yet, its antigen is unknown.

The receptor was derived from an adult with an advanced solid tumor such as melanoma, head and neck, liver or kidney cancer. The sequenced sample was CD4+ or CD8+ T cells sorted from blood, obtained in a trial of the OX40 agonist ivuxolimab.

This CDR3 reads CAWSGPRGDTQYF. The DNA for the CDR3 is TGTGCCTGGAGTGGACCCAGGGGCGATACGCAGTATTTT. V and J are TRBV30 and TRBJ2-3; the D gene is possibly TRBD1 (6 bases). CDR1 and CDR2 (germline): GTSNPN, SVGIG (reference sequence). The CDR3 is 13 residues long. The V and J ends lost 1 base and 6 bases respectively, with 11 bases between them.